This T cell receptor (beta chain) appears in the sequencing data of a study of CDR3 diversity in severe acne. TCRdb redid the calling of the PCR reads with MiXCR, one entry per CDR3 protein. The sample includes 65,000 to 95,000 distinct CDR3 sequences, under 65% of them seen just once. This clonotype came up many times. Given a much more abundant clone one base away, this may be a read error. The TCR originated in a male donor in good health, without acne. The specimen was blood.

CDR3 nucleotide sequence: TGTGCCTGCAGCTCGCCCGTCTTGCGGGACCAAGAGACCCAGTACTTC. It is translated as CACSSPVLRDQETQYF. The chain couples TRBV7-2 to TRBJ2-5; D is perhaps TRBD2 (5 bases). The germline V gene encodes CDR1 SGHTA and CDR2 FQGNSA. This CDR3 spans 16 amino acids.